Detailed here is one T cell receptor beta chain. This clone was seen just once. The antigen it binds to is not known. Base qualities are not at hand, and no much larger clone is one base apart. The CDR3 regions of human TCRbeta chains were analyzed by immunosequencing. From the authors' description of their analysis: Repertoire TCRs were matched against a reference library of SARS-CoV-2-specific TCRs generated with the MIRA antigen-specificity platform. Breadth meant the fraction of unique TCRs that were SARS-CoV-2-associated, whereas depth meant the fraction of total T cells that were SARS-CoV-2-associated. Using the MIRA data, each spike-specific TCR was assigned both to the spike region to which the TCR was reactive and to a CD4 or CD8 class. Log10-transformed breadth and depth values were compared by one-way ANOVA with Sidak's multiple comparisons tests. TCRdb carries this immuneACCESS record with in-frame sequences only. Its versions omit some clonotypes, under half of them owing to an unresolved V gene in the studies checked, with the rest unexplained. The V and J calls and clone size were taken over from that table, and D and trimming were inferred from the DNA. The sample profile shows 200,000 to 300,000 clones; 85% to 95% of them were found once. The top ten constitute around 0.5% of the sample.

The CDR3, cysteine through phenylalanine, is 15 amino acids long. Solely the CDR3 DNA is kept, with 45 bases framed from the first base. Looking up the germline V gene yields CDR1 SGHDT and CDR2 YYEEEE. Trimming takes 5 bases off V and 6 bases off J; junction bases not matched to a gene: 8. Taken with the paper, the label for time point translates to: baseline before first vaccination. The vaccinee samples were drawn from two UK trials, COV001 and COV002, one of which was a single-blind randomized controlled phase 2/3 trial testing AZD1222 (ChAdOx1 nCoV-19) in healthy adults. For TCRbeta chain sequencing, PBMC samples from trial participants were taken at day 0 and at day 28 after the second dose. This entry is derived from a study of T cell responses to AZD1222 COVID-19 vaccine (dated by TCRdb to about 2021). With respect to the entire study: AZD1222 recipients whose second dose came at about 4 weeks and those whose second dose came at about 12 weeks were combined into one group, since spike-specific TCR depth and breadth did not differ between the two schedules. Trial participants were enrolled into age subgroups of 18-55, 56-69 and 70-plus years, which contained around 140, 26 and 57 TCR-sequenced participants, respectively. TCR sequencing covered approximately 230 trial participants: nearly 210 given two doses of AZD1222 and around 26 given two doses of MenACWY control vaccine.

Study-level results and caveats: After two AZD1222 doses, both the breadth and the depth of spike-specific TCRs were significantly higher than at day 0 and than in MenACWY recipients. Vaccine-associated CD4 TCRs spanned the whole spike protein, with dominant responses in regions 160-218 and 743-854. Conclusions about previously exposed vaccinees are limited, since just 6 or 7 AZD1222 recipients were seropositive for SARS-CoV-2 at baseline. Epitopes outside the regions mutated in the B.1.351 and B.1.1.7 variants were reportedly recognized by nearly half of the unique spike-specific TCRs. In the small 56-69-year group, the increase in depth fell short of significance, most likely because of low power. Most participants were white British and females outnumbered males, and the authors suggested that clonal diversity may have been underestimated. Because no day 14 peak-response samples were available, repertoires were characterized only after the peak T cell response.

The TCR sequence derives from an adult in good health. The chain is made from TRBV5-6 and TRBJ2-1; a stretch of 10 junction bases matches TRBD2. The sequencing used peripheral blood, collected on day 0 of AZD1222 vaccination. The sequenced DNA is TGTGCCAGCAGTCTAGCGGGGGTCCCCCCCAATGAGCAGTTCTTC. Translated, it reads CASSLAGVPPNEQFF.